This T cell receptor (beta chain) emerged from a study of T cell changes during pregnancy in multiple sclerosis. Method: immunoSEQ multiplex PCR; TCRdb's copy keeps in-frame clones and lacks some. This table holds roughly 37,000 clones, approximately 92% found once. The receptor comes from a female donor with multiple sclerosis, enrolled in a pregnancy study. The sequences come from CD8+ T cells from peripheral blood mononuclear cells, collected before pregnancy.

The chain's CDR3 is CASSIALAPYEQYF. The CDR3 DNA reads as TGTGCCAGTAGTATAGCCCTAGCTCCCTACGAGCAGTACTTC. This chain links TRBV19 with TRBJ2-7, with a tentative D call TRBD2 (5 bases). The CDR3 totals 14 residues. Germline V gives CDR1 LNHDA, CDR2 SQIVND (reference sequence). Trimming cost V 1 base and J 2 bases, with 9 bases left between them.